Included here is one T cell receptor (beta chain) sequence, with context. This specimen comes from a study of blood T cell repertoires in COVID-19. The CDR3 loop spans 10 amino acids. V was pared by 8 bases and J by 7 bases, with 8 bases between. The table came from immunoSEQ multiplex PCR; TCRdb's copy has only in-frame clones and leaves some out. The sample contains about 320,000 clones, around 88% of which appear only once. The clonotype originates from a woman aged 50 to 60 with acute or convalescent COVID-19. The chain recombines TRBV12-3 or TRBV12-4 with TRBJ1-2; D is ambiguous. Material for sequencing was peripheral blood. CDR3 nucleotide sequence: TGTGCCAGCGCCGGGGTTGGCTACACCTTC. Its translation is CASAGVGYTF.